Listed here is a single T cell receptor beta chain. This sample is drawn from a study of Ad26.COV2.S vaccination and SARS-CoV-2 variants. Study summary: The authors gave Ad26.COV2.S intramuscularly, either once or twice 56 days apart.

The V gene lost 1 base and the J gene lost 8 bases, with 27 bases spanning the gap. Germline CDR1 SGHDT, CDR2 YYEEEE. This CDR3 region has 18 residues. The data were produced by immunoSEQ multiplex PCR, yet TCRdb's version contains in-frame clones alone and is incomplete. This table holds roughly 270,000 clones, around 87% found once. Regarding treatment: 15 to 20 received Ad26.COV2.S at low or high dose, single or two shots; roughly five received placebo; per-sample allocation not given. Samples came from day 63 after the first vaccine or placebo injection. The receptor comes from a person aged 18-60 years who received the Ad26.COV2.S COVID-19 vaccine or a placebo. Sequencing used peripheral blood, obtained in a trial of Ad26.COV2.S vaccine versus placebo. J is TRBJ1-2 and V is TRBV5-6, with a possible D match to TRBD1 (5 bases). The CDR3 DNA reads TGTGCCAGCAGCTTGATGCGGCTTCCGTTCCAGGGTGTGTGGGGCTACACCTTC. It codes for CASSLMRLPFQGVWGYTF.